Each of the 8 T cell receptor beta chains below was sequenced from the same sample in a study of T cells in Graves' hyperthyroidism and ophthalmopathy (dated by TCRdb to between 2019 and 2020). The library was obtained by multiplex PCR. Instrument used: Illumina HiSeq 2000. Amplification of TCR beta CDR3 regions was carried out from RNA transcripts. A first-round RT-PCR of the TCR CDR3 used the HTBI primer set with the Qiagen OneStep RT-PCR kit. TCRdb reprocessed the public reads (quality trimming at Q25 with fastp, clone calling with MiXCR) and kept in-frame beta chains. Duplicate CDR3 protein sequences are folded into a single record with the most common DNA and genes. This sample lists fewer than 700,000 distinct CDR3 sequences; roughly 15% were detected once. The ten largest clones add up to approximately 16% of the sample. Sequenced: blood. Receptor source: a woman aged 18 to 35 with Graves' ophthalmopathy.

This clonotype was observed a few times. The chain is built from TRBV4-2 and TRBJ2-5, with a possible D match to TRBD2 (6 bases). CDR3 length: 14 amino acids. Germline CDR1 and CDR2: LGHNA and YNFKEQ. Trimming removed 1 base at V and 4 bases at J, with 10 bases between. For the CDR3, the DNA is TGTGCCAGCAGCCAAGGACTAGAAGGAGAGACCCAGTACTTC. It encodes CASSQGLEGETQYF.

The rearrangement links TRBV19 to TRBJ2-3; 7 bases agree with TRBD2. Trimming removed 3 bases from V and 0 bases from J; junction bases left unmatched: 9. The CDR3 length is 17 residues. Germline CDR1 is LNHDA and CDR2 is SQIVND (reference sequence). In nucleotides, the CDR3 is TGTGCCAGTAGTATGGTACTGGCTAGCGGTAGCACAGATACGCAGTATTTT. As protein: CASSMVLASGSTDTQYF.

This clonotype was recorded at least ten times. The CDR3, as DNA: TGTGCCAGCAGCCTGACAGGGGTGGATCAGCCCCAGCATTTT. It yields the protein CASSLTGVDQPQHF. V is TRBV5-6 and J is TRBJ1-5; TRBD1 matches at 8 bases. Germline values: CDR1 SGHDT, CDR2 YYEEEE. The CDR3 is 14 amino acids. After removal of 4 bases from V and 5 bases from J, the junction contained 5 bases not matched to a gene. Variable domain in full (rest from reference TRBV5-6 and TRBJ1-5): DAGVTQSPTHLIKTRGQQVTLRCSPKSGHDTVSWYQQALGQGPQFIFQYYEEEERQRGNFPDRFSGHQFPNYSSELNVNALLLGDSALYLCASSLTGVDQPQHFGDGTRLSIL.

This clonotype came up many times. The CDR3 DNA follows: TGTGCCAGCAGTCCCTTACAGGGAATCGCCTACGAGCAGTACTTC. The encoded protein is CASSPLQGIAYEQYF. The gene calls are TRBV12-3 or TRBV12-4 and TRBJ2-7, with D possibly TRBD1 on 6 matching bases. Trimming cost V 5 bases and J 2 bases, with 16 bases left between them. This CDR3 is built from 15 residues.

This chain joins TRBV27 and TRBJ1-4; TRBD1 matches at 7 bases. From germline, CDR1 is MNHEY and CDR2 SMNVEV (reference sequence). This CDR3 spans 14 amino acids. V shed 5 bases, J shed 8 bases, and the junction held 8 bases outside the gene matches. The DNA of the CDR3 is TGTGCCAGCAGTCGCAGGGGGGGGTGGGAAAAACTGTTTTTT. Translation: CASSRRGGWEKLFF.

This clonotype has a handful of counts. The CDR3 region is CASSQRDRPYEQYF. The CDR3 DNA is TGTGCCAGCAGCCAAAGGGACCGACCCTACGAGCAGTACTTC. The gene calls are TRBV7-8 and TRBJ2-7; possibly TRBD1 or TRBD2 for D (5 bases each). Trimming took 5 bases from V and 2 from J, leaving 13 bases between them. Per germline, CDR1 SGHVS and CDR2 FQNEAQ. The CDR3 is made up of 14 amino acids.

The chain uses TRBV27 and TRBJ2-3; D possibly corresponds to TRBD2 (6 bases). This CDR3 comprises 15 residues. Trimming cost V 3 bases and J 7 bases, with 17 bases left between them. Germline V lookup: CDR1 MNHEY, CDR2 SMNVEV (reference sequence). CDR3 in DNA: TGTGCCAGCAGTTTGGTGGGAGGATTGGGGTATACGCAGTATTTT. Translated: CASSLVGGLGYTQYF.

This chain uses TRBV3-1 with TRBJ1-1, with TRBD1 identical over 10 bases. From germline, CDR1 is LGHDT and CDR2 YNNKEL (reference sequence). The CDR3 spans 16 residues. V was pared by 2 bases and J by 5 bases, with 8 bases of the junction left unmatched. The CDR3 coding sequence is TGTGCCAGCAGCCAAAGTGGGACAGGGGTAAAAACTGAAGCTTTCTTT. It translates to CASSQSGTGVKTEAFF.